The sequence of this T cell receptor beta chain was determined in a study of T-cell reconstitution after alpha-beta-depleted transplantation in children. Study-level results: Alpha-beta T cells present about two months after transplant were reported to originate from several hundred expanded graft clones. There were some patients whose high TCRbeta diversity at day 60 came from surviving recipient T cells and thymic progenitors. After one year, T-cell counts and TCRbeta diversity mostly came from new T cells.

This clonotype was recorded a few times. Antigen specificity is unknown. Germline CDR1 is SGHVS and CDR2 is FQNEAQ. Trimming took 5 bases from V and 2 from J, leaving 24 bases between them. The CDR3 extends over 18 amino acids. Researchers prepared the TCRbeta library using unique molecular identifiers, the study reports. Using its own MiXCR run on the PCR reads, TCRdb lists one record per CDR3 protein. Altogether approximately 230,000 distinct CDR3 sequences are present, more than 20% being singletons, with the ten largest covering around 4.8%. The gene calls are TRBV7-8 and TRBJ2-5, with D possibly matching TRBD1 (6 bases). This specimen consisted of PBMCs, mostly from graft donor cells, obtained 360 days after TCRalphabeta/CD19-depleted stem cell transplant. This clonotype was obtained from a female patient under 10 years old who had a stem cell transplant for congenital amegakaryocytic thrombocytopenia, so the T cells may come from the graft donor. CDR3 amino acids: CASSLITANRALQETQYF. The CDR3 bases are TGTGCCAGCAGCCTCATTACCGCCAACAGGGCCTTACAAGAGACCCAGTACTTC.